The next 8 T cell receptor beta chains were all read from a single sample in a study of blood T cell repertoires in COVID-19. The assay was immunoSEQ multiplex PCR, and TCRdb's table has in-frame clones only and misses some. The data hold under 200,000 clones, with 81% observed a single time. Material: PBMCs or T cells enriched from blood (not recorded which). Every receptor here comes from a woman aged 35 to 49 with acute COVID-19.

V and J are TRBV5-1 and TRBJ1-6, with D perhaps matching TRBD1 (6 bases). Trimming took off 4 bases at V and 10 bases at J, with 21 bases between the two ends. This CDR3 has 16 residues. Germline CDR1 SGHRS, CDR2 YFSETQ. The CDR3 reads CASSESPRGIGSPLHF. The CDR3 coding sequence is TGCGCCAGCAGCGAGTCACCCAGGGGAATCGGGTCACCCCTCCACTTT.

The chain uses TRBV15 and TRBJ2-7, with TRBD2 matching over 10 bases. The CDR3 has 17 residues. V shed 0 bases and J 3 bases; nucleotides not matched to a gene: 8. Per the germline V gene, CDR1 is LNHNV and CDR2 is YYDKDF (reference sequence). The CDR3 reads CATSRDLPSGSRYEQYF. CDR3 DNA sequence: TGTGCCACCAGCAGAGACCTCCCTAGCGGGAGTCGCTACGAGCAGTACTTC.

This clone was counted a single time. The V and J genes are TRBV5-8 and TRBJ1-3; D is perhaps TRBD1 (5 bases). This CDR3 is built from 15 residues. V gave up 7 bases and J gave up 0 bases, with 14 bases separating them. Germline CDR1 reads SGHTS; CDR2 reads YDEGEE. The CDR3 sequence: CASRSAGLSGNTIYF. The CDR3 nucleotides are TGTGCCAGCCGCTCGGCGGGACTCTCTGGAAACACCATATATTTT.

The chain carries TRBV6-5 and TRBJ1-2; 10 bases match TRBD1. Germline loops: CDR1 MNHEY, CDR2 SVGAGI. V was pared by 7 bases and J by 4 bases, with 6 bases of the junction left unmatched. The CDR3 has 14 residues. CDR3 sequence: CASKRTGGGYGYTF. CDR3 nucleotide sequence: TGTGCCAGCAAGAGGACAGGGGGTGGCTATGGCTACACCTTC.

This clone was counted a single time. CDR3 region: CASAGGPGNSPLHF. CDR3 coding DNA: TGTGCCAGCGCGGGGGGCCCGGGGAATTCACCCCTCCACTTT. The genes are TRBV27 and TRBJ1-6; TRBD1 is a possible D gene (6 bases). The V gene lost 8 bases and the J gene lost 7 bases, with 15 bases spanning the gap. CDR3 length: 14 amino acids. Germline V CDR1 and CDR2: MNHEY, SMNVEV (reference sequence).

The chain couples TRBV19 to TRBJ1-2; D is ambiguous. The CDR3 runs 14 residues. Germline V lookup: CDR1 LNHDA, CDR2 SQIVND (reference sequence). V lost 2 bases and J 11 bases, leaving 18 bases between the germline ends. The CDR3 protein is CASSISGPPRAYTF. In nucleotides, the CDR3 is TGTGCCAGTAGTATATCAGGCCCGCCCCGCGCGTACACCTTC.

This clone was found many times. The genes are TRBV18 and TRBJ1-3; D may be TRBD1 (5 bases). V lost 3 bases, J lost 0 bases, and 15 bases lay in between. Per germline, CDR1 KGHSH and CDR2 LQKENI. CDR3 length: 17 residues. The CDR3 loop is CASSPSSGRASGNTIYF. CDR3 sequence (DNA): TGTGCCAGCTCACCCTCTTCAGGGAGGGCCTCTGGAAACACCATATATTTT.

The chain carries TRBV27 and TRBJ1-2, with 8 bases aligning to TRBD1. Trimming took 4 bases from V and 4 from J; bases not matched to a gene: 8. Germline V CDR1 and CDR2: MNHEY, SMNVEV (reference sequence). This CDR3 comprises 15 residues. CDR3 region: CASSSPRTGTYGYTF. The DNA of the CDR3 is TGTGCCAGCAGTTCCCCTCGGACAGGGACCTATGGCTACACCTTC.